The clone carrying this T cell receptor beta chain was seen a handful of times. The antigen is unknown. CDR3 length equals 15 residues. V dropped 2 bases and J dropped 3; count of bases not matched to a gene: 8. Germline CDR1 is SGHRS and CDR2 is YFSETQ. Unique molecular identifiers were present on the cDNA, which also gained a universal primer site by template switching. In TCRdb, the 5' RACE reads were re-called with MiXCR into one record per CDR3 protein. Here the sample spans under 500,000 distinct CDR3 sequences, 14% being singletons. This entry is derived from a study of identical twins. Study-level findings and limits: Monozygotic twin pairs showed more out-of-frame TCR alpha sharing than models estimated. Invariant populations such as MAIT and iNKT cells could partly muddle zero-insertion analyses.

The same sample was also used in a study of yellow fever vaccine responses in identical twins.

Material: CD4+ T cells sorted from blood. The chain uses TRBV5-1 and TRBJ2-7; 7 positions match TRBD2. This TCR was recovered from a woman aged 18-29 years in good health. This chain's CDR3 is CASSFRAGPLYEQYF. The CDR3 DNA reads TGCGCCAGCAGCTTTCGAGCGGGACCACTCTACGAGCAGTACTTC.